The rows below give T cell receptor beta chains drawn from one sample of a study of blood T cell repertoires in COVID-19. Measured with immunoSEQ multiplex PCR; TCRdb has only the in-frame clones, and not every one. The sample consists of 300,000 to 400,000 clones, roughly 85% of them appearing once. The sequencing sample was made of PBMCs or T cells enriched from blood (not recorded which). These receptors were collected from a woman aged 40 to 50 with acute COVID-19. Both conserved end residues are part of each CDR3. The D gene is left open where the match is weak. Some rows mark clone size as missing; the rest say once, few, many or name a class of expanded clone.

v_call	clone_size	cdr3_length	j_call	d_call	cdr3_nt	cdr3_aa
TRBV15	NA	18	TRBJ2-4	TRBD1	TGTGCCACCAGTCCGGGACAGGGGGCCTCCTTAGCCAAAAACATTCAGTACTTC	CATSPGQGASLAKNIQYF
TRBV28	NA	15	TRBJ1-2	NA	TGTGCCAGCAGTTTAGTCCCCCAACAGGGCGATGGCTACACCTTC	CASSLVPQQGDGYTF
TRBV18	few	15	TRBJ1-2	TRBD1	TGTGCCAGCTCACCCCCCCGACAGGGACCCTATGGCTACACCTTC	CASSPPRQGPYGYTF
TRBV7-8	NA	15	TRBJ2-7	TRBD1	TGTGCCAGCAGCTTAGGACAGGGCTTTTCCTACGAGCAGTACTTC	CASSLGQGFSYEQYF
TRBV15	NA	16	TRBJ1-3	NA	TGTGCCACCAGCACCCGCGCGAGTTACTCTGGAAACACCATATATTTT	CATSTRASYSGNTIYF
TRBV5-6	NA	17	TRBJ2-2	TRBD2	TGTGCCAGCAGCTTGGATCTAGCGGGAGTATTTACCGGGGAGCTGTTTTTT	CASSLDLAGVFTGELFF
TRBV6-5	NA	14	TRBJ2-3	NA	TGTGCCAGCAGCCTCCGGGGGATTGTGGATACGCAGTATTTT	CASSLRGIVDTQYF
TRBV28	NA	15	TRBJ1-2	TRBD1	TGTGCCAGCAGAGACCCAGGGGGCAAGGGCTATGGCTACACCTTC	CASRDPGGKGYGYTF
TRBV5-1	NA	15	TRBJ1-4	TRBD1	TGCGCCAGCAGTCGACAGGGATCGGCTAATGAAAAACTGTTTTTT	CASSRQGSANEKLFF
TRBV6-1	once	15	TRBJ1-3	TRBD1	TGTGCCAGCAGTGACCACAGGGGGAACGCAAACACCATATATTTT	CASSDHRGNANTIYF
TRBV5-4	few	14	TRBJ2-5	NA	TGTGCCAGCAGCTCCAGACTAATAACAGAGACCCAGTACTTC	CASSSRLITETQYF
TRBV19	once	15	TRBJ2-7	TRBD2	TGTGCCAGTAGTATTGTGGGGGAGGGCCTGTACGAGCAGTACTTC	CASSIVGEGLYEQYF
TRBV6-5	NA	14	TRBJ2-2	TRBD1	TGTGCCAGCACGACAGGGGGCGACACCGGGGAGCTGTTTTTT	CASTTGGDTGELFF
TRBV5-1	NA	16	TRBJ2-1	TRBD2	TGCGCCAGCAGCTTGGCCGTAAAGCGGGGGGACAATGAGCAGTTCTTC	CASSLAVKRGDNEQFF
TRBV27	NA	13	TRBJ1-2	NA	TGTGCCAGCAGTTTTTGGGGGGGCTATGGCTACACCTTC	CASSFWGGYGYTF
TRBV11-2	NA	13	TRBJ1-4	NA	TGTGCCAGCAGCTTAGTCCAGGGTGGAAAACTGTTTTTT	CASSLVQGGKLFF
TRBV21-1	once	13	TRBJ2-7	NA	TGTGCCAGCAGGGGGACAGGATTCTACGAGCAGTACTTC	CASRGTGFYEQYF
TRBV7-9	NA	16	TRBJ2-6	NA	TGTGCCAGCAGCTTAGCATCTCGCTCTGGGGCCAACGTCCTGACTTTC	CASSLASRSGANVLTF
TRBV2	NA	16	TRBJ2-5	TRBD2	TGTGCCAGCAGTCTATCCCAACTAGCGGCACAAGAGACCCAGTACTTC	CASSLSQLAAQETQYF
TRBV27	NA	15	TRBJ2-1	NA	TGTGCCAGCAGTTTATGGGGCCGCTCCCCCAATGAGCAGTTCTTC	CASSLWGRSPNEQFF
TRBV4-2	NA	16	TRBJ1-2	NA	TGTGCCAGCAGCCAAGAAAGAGGAGAGGGCGGCTATGGCTACACCTTC	CASSQERGEGGYGYTF
TRBV19	NA	14	TRBJ1-5	TRBD1	TGTGCCAGTAGACAAGACAGGGCGATTACGCCCCAGCATTTT	CASRQDRAITPQHF
TRBV11-3	NA	16	TRBJ1-1	TRBD1	TGTGCCAGCAGCTTAACAGGGGGCAGGGCGAACACTGAAGCTTTCTTT	CASSLTGGRANTEAFF
TRBV4-3	NA	15	TRBJ1-2	NA	TGCGCCAGCAGCCAAGATCACAGGGCCCCCTATGGCTACACCTTC	CASSQDHRAPYGYTF
TRBV4-2	NA	17	TRBJ1-5	NA	TGTGCCAGCAGCCAAGATGAGACCCTCCTAGGTGGTCAGCCCCAGCATTTT	CASSQDETLLGGQPQHF
TRBV6-2/TRBV6-3	NA	16	TRBJ1-2	NA	TGTGCCAGCAGTTACCCGAACGGACAGCGGTCCTATGGCTACACCTTC	CASSYPNGQRSYGYTF
TRBV20-1	few	13	TRBJ2-1	NA	TGCAGTGCTAGTCTCAGGGACTACAATGAGCAGTTCTTC	CSASLRDYNEQFF